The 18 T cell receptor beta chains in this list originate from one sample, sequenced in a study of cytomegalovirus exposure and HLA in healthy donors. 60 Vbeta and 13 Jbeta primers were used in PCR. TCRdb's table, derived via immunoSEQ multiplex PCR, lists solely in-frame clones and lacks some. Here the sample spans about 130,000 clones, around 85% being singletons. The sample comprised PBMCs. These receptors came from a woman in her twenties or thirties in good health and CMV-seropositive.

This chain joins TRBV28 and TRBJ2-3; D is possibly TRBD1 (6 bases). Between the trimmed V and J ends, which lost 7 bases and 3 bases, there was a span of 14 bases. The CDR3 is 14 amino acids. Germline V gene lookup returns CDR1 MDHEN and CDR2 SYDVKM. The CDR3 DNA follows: TGTGCCAGCAATGGAGGCAGGGGAACAGATACGCAGTATTTT. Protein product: CASNGGRGTDTQYF.

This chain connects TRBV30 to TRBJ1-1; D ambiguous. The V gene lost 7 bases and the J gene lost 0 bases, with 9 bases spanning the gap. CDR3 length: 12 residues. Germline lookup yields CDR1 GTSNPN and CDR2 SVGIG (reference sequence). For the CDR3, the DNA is TGTGCCTTGATCAGTTTGAACACTGAAGCTTTCTTT. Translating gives CALISLNTEAFF.

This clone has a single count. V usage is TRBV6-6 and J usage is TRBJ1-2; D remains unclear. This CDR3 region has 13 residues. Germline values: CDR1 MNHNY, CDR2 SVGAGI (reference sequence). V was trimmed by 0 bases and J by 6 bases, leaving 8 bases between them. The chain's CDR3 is CASSYSKEDGYTF. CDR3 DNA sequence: TGTGCCAGCAGTTACTCGAAAGAGGATGGCTACACCTTC.

The CDR3 DNA sequence: TGTGCCAGCAGCCAGGAGGGGAGGAAGAACACTGAAGCTTTCTTT. Protein sequence: CASSQEGRKNTEAFF. V is TRBV5-5 and J is TRBJ1-1; D is perhaps TRBD1 (5 bases). This CDR3 region has 15 residues. Trimming pared 4 bases from V and 1 base from J, leaving 14 bases between. Germline CDR1 SGHKS, CDR2 YYEKEE (reference sequence). Supplemented by reference TRBV5-5 and TRBJ1-1, the full variable domain reads DAGVTQSPTHLIKTRGQQVTLRCSPISGHKSVSWYQQVLGQGPQFIFQYYEKEERGRGNFPDRFSARQFPNYSSELNVNALLLGDSALYLCASSQEGRKNTEAFFGQGTRLTVV.

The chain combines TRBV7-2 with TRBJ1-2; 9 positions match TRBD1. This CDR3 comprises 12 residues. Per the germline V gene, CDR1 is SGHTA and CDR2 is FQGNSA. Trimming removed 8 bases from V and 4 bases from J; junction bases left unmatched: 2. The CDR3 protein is CASSDRGYGYTF. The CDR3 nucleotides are TGTGCCAGCTCGGACAGGGGCTATGGCTACACCTTC.

The CDR3 coding sequence is TGTGCCAGCAGTTTGGACAGGGGGAACACTGAAGCTTTCTTT. Protein sequence: CASSLDRGNTEAFF. The chain couples TRBV27 to TRBJ1-1, with TRBD1 identical over 9 bases. Per the germline V gene, CDR1 is MNHEY and CDR2 is SMNVEV (reference sequence). The CDR3 runs to 14 residues. The V segment lost 3 bases and the J segment 1 base; nucleotides outside the gene matches: 0.

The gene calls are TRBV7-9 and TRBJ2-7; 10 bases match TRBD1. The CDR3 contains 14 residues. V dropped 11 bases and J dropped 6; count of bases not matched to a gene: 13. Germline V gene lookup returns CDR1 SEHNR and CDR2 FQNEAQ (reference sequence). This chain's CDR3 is CAGRSPGQGGEQYF. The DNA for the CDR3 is TGTGCCGGCCGCAGCCCCGGACAGGGGGGCGAGCAGTACTTC.

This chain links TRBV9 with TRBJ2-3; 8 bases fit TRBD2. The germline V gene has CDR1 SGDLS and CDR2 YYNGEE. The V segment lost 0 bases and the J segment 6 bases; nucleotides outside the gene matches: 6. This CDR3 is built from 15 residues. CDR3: CASSVVRGGRDTQYF. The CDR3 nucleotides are TGTGCCAGCAGCGTAGTCCGGGGGGGCCGGGATACGCAGTATTTT.

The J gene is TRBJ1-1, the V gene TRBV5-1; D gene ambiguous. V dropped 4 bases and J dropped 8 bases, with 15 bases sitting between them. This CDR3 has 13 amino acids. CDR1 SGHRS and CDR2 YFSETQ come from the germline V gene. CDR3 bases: TGCGCCAGCAGCCCGCCTAACGGCGGAGAAGCTTTCTTT. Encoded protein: CASSPPNGGEAFF. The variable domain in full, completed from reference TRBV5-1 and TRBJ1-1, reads KAGVTQTPRYLIKTRGQQVTLSCSPISGHRSVSWYQQTPGQGLQFLFEYFSETQRNKGNFPGRFSGRQFSNSRSEMNVSTLELGDSALYLCASSPPNGGEAFFGQGTRLTVV.

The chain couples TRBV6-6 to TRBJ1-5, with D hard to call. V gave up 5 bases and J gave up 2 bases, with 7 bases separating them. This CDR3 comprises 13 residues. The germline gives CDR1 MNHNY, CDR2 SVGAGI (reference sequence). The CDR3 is CASSTIGNQPQHF. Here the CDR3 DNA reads TGTGCCAGCAGTACTATAGGCAATCAGCCCCAGCATTTT.

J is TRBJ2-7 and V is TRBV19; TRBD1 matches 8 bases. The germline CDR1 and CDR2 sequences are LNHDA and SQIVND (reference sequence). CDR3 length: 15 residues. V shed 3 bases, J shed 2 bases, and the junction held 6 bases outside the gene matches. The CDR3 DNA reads TGTGCCAGTAGTATCAAAGGACAGGGCGCCTACGAGCAGTACTTC. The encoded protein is CASSIKGQGAYEQYF.

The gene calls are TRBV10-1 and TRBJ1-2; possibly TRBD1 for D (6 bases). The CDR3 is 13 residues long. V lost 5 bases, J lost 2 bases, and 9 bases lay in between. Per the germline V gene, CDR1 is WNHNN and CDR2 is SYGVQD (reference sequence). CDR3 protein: CASSPGQNYGYTF. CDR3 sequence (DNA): TGCGCCAGCAGTCCTGGACAGAACTATGGCTACACCTTC.

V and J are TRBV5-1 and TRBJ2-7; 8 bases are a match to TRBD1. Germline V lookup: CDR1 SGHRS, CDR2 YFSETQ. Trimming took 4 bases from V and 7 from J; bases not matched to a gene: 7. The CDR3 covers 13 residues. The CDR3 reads CASSLTGAGEQYF. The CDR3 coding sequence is TGCGCCAGCAGCCTGACAGGGGCCGGAGAGCAGTACTTC.

CDR3 sequence (DNA): TGTGCCAGCAGCCTCCTTCAAGAGACCCAGTACTTC. It translates to CASSLLQETQYF. The chain combines TRBV7-2 with TRBJ2-5; D is uncertain. Germline V gives CDR1 SGHTA, CDR2 FQGNSA. The CDR3 contains 12 residues. The V end was cut by 5 bases, the J end by 2 bases, with 6 bases between.

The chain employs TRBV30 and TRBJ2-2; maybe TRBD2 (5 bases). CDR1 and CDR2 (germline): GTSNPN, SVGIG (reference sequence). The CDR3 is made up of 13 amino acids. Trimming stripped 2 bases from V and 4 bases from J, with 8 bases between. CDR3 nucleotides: TGTGCCTGGAGTACTAGTATCACCGGGGAGCTGTTTTTT. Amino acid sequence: CAWSTSITGELFF.

CDR3 DNA: TGTGCCAGCAGCTTCCGAGACTATGGCTACACCTTC. Translated: CASSFRDYGYTF. The chain couples TRBV7-8 to TRBJ1-2, with D unresolved. V was shortened by 3 bases and J by 3 bases, with 5 bases between the two germline ends. The CDR3 runs 12 residues. Germline CDR1 is SGHVS and CDR2 is FQNEAQ.

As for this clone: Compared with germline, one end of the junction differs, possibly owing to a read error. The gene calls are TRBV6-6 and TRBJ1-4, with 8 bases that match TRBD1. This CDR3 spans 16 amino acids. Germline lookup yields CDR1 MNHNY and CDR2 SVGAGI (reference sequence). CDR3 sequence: CASSRQGPTADERLFF. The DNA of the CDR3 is TGTGCCAGCAGTCGACAGGGGCCGACTGCGGATGAAAGACTGTTTTTT.

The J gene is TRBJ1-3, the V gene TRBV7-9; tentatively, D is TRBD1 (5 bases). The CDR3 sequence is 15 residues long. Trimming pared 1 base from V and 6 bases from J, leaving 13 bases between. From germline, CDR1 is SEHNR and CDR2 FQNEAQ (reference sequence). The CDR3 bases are TGTGCCAGCAGCTTAGGTCCCGCGGGGGAAAACACCATATATTTT. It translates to CASSLGPAGENTIYF.